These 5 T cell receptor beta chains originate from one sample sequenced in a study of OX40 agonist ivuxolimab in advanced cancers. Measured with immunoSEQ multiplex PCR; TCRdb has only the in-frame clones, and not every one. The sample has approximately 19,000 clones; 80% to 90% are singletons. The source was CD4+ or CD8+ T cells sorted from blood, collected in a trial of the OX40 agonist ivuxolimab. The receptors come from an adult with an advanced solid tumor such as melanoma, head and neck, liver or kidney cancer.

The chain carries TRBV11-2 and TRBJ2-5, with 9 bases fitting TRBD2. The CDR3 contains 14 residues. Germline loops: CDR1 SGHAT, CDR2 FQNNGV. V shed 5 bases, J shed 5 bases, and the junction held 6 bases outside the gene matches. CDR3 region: CASSMLAGEETQYF. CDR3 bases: TGTGCCAGCAGCATGTTAGCGGGAGAGGAGACCCAGTACTTC.

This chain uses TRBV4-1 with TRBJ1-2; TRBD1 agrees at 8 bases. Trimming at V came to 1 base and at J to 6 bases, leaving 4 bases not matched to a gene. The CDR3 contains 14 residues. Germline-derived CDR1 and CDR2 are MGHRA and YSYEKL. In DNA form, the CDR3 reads TGCGCCAGCAGCCAAGCCCGACAGGGGAATGGCTACACCTTC. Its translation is CASSQARQGNGYTF.

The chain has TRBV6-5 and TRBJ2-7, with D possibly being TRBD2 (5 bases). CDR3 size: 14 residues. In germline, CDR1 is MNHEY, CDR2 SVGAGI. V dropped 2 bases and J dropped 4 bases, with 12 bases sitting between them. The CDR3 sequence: CASSYLGELYEQYF. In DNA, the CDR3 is TGTGCCAGCAGTTACCTCGGGGAGCTTTACGAGCAGTACTTC.

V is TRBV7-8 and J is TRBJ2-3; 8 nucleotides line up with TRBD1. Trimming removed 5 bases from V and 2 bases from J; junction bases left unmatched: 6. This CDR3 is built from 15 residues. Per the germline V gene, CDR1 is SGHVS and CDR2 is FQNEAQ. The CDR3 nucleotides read TGTGCCAGCAGCCGGACAGGGCCCTACACAGATACGCAGTATTTT. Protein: CASSRTGPYTDTQYF.

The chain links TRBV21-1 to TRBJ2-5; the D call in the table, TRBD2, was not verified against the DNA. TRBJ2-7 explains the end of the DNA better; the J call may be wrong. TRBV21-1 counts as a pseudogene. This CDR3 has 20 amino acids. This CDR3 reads CASSSPKELLAGGEVYEQYF. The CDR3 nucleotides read TGTGCCAGCAGCTCACCAAAGGAATTACTAGCGGGAGGAGAGGTCTACGAGCAGTACTTC.